What follows is one TCR beta chain and its context. The data derive from a study of blood T cell repertoires in COVID-19. About the study: Acute-phase and convalescent COVID-19 samples originated in the United States, Italy and Spain.

Trimming at V came to 10 bases and at J to 3 bases, leaving 11 bases not matched to a gene. CDR1 SGHTA and CDR2 FQGNSA come from the germline V gene. This CDR3 is 14 amino acids long. Using immunoSEQ multiplex PCR, the repertoire was profiled, and TCRdb retains in-frame clones only, with some absent. In the table there are just over 70,000 clones, about four fifths of which are singletons. V and J are TRBV7-2 and TRBJ2-7; 8 bases line up with TRBD2. Sample: peripheral blood. The clonotype was recovered from a man aged 65 to 79 who had recovered from COVID-19. The CDR3 loop reads CATSLGREYYEQYF. The CDR3 DNA reads as TGTGCCACCTCTCTCGGGAGGGAGTACTACGAGCAGTACTTC.